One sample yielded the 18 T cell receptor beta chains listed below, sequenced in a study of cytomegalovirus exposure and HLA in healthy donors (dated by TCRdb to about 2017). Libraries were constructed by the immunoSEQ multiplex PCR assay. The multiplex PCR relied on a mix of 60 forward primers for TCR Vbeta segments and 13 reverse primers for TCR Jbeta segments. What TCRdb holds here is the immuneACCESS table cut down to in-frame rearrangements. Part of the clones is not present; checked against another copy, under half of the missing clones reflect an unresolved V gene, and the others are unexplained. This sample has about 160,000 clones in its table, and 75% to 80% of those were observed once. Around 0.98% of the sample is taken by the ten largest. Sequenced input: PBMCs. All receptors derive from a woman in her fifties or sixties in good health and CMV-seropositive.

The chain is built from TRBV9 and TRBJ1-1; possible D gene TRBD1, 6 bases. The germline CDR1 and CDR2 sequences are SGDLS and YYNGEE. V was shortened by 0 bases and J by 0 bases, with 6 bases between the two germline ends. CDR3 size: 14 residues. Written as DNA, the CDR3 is TGTGCCAGCAGCGTAGGACAGGTGAACACTGAAGCTTTCTTT. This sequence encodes CASSVGQVNTEAFF.

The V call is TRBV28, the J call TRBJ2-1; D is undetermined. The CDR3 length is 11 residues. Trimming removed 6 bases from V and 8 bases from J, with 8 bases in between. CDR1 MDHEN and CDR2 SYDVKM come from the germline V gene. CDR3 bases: TGTGCCAGCAGGGCTAGATATGAGCAGTTCTTC. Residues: CASRARYEQFF.

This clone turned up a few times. CDR3 in amino acids: CASSQDPASGGNEQFF. DNA for the CDR3: TGTGCCAGCAGCCAAGATCCGGCTAGCGGGGGCAATGAGCAGTTCTTC. The rearrangement links TRBV4-2 to TRBJ2-1, with 10 bases fitting TRBD2. CDR1 and CDR2 from the germline V gene are LGHNA and YNFKEQ. V was pared by 0 bases and J by 6 bases, with 5 bases of the junction left unmatched. The CDR3 sequence is 16 residues long.

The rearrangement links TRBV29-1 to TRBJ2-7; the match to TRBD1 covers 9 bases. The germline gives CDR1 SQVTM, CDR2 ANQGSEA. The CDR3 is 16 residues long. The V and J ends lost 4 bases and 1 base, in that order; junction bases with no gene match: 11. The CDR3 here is CSVVLRTGATSYEQYF. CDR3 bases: TGCAGCGTTGTTCTCCGGACAGGGGCTACTTCCTACGAGCAGTACTTC.

In DNA, the CDR3 is TGCGCCAGCAGTGAGACCTTAGCGGGAGTGTTGAATGAGCAGTTCTTC. This codes for CASSETLAGVLNEQFF. The chain is built from TRBV10-2 and TRBJ2-1; TRBD2 agrees at 9 bases. Germline V gene sequence: CDR1 WSHSY, CDR2 SAAADI. The length of the CDR3 is 16 residues. Trimming took 2 bases from V and 7 from J; bases not matched to a gene: 9.

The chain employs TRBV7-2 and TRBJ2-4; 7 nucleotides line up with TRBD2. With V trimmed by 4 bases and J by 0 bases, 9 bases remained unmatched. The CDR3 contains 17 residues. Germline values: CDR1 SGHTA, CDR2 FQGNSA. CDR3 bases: TGTGCCAGCAGCTACCAGGGACTATCCCAAGCCAAAAACATTCAGTACTTC. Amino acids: CASSYQGLSQAKNIQYF. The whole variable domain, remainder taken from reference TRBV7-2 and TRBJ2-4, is GAGVSQSPSNKVTEKGKDVELRCDPISGHTALYWYRQSLGQGLEFLIYFQGNSAPDKSGLPSDRFSAERTGGSVSTLTIQRTQQEDSAVYLCASSYQGLSQAKNIQYFGAGTRLSVL.

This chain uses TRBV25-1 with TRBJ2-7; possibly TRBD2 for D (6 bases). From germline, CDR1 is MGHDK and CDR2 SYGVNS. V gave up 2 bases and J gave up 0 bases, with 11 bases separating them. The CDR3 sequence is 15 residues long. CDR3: CASSEGFGSSYEQYF. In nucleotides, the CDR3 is TGTGCCAGCAGTGAAGGTTTCGGGAGCTCCTACGAGCAGTACTTC.

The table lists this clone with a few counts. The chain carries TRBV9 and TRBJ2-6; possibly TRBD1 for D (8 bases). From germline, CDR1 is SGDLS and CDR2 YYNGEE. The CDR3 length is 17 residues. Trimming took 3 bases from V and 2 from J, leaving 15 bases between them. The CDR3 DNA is TGTGCCAGCAGCGCCGGACAGGGAGGGCCTGGGGCCAACGTCCTGACTTTC. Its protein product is CASSAGQGGPGANVLTF.

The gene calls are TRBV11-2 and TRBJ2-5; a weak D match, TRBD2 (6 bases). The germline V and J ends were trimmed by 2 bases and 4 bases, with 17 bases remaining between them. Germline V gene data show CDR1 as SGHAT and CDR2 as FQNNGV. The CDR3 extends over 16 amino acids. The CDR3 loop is CASSLFSSVVGETQYF. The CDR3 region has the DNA TGTGCCAGCAGCTTATTCTCTAGCGTGGTAGGAGAGACCCAGTACTTC.

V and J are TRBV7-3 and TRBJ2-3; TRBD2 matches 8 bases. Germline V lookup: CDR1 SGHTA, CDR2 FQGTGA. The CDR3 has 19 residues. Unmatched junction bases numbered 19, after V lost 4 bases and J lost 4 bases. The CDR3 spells CASSSPTRTSSAGPDTQYF. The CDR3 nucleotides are TGTGCCAGCAGCTCCCCAACTCGGACTAGCTCAGCAGGGCCAGATACGCAGTATTTT.

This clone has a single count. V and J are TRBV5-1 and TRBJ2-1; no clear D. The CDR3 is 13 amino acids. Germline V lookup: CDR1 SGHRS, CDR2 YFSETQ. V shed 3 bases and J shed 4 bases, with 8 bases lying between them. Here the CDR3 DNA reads TGCGCCAGCAGCTCCGGGTCGTACAATGAGCAGTTCTTC. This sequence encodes CASSSGSYNEQFF.

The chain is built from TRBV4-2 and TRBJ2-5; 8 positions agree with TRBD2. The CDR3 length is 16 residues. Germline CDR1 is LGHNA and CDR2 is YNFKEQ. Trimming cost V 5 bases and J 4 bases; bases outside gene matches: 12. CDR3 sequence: CASSSLGTSWSETQYF. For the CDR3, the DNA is TGTGCCAGCAGCTCTCTCGGGACTAGTTGGTCAGAGACCCAGTACTTC.

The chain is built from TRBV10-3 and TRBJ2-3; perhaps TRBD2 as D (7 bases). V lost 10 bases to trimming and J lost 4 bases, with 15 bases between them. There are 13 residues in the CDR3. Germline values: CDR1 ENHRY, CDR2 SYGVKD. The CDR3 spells CATYTGGADTQYF. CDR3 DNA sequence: TGTGCCACCTACACGGGGGGCGCAGATACGCAGTATTTT.

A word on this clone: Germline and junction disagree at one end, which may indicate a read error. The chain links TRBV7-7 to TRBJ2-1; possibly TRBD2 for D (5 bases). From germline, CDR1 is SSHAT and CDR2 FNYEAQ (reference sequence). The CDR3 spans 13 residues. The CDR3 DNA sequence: TGTGCTAGCAGCTTAGGTAGCGACAATGAGCAGTTCTTC. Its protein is CASSLGSDNEQFF.

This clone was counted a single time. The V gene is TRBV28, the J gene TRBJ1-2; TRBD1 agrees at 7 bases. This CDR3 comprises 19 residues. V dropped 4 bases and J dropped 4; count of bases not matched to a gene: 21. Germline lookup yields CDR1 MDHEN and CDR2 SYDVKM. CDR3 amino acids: CASSSPLLEDRAKVYGYTF. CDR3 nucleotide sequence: TGTGCCAGCAGTTCCCCCCTGTTAGAAGACAGGGCGAAAGTCTATGGCTACACCTTC.

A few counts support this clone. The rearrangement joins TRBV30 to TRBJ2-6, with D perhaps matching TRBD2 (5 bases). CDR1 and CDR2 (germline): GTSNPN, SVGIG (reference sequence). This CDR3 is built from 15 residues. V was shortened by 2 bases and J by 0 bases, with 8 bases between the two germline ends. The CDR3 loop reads CAWSSGNSGANVLTF. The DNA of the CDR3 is TGTGCCTGGAGTAGCGGAAACTCTGGGGCCAACGTCCTGACTTTC. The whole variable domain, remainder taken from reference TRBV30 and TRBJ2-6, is SQTIHQWPATLVQPVGSPLSLECTVEGTSNPNLYWYRQAAGRGLQLLFYSVGIGQISSEVPQNLSASRPQDRQFILSSKKLLLSDSGFYLCAWSSGNSGANVLTFGAGSRLTVL.

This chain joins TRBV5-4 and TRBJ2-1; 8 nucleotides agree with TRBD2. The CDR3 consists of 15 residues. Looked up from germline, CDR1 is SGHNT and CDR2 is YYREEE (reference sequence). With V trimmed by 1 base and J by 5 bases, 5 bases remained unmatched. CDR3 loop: CASSLWRGANNEQFF. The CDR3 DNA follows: TGTGCCAGCAGCTTGTGGCGGGGGGCCAACAATGAGCAGTTCTTC.

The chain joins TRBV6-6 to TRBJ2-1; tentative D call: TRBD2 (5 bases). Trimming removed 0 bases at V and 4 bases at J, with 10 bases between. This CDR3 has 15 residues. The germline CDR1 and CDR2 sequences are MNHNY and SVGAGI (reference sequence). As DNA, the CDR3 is TGTGCCAGCAGTTACTCGGCGGGTACTTACAATGAGCAGTTCTTC. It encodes CASSYSAGTYNEQFF.